The source of this T cell receptor beta chain is a study of beta chain features in type 1 diabetes. Overall study results and limits: Among all four CD4+ subsets, Type 1 diabetes patients had TCRB CDR3s that were moderately but significantly shorter. Sampled from patients, naive, central memory and Treg TCRB repertoires appeared more similar than those sampled from healthy donors.

What was sequenced were expressed TCRB transcripts, since all of the isolated RNA had been reverse transcribed. Deep immunoSEQ sequencing covered naive, central memory and regulatory T cell samples. Sequencing used immunoSEQ multiplex PCR; TCRdb keeps in-frame clones, though not all of them. The table records roughly 450,000 clones, about 10% of them present only once. In all sorted populations, purity surpassed 95%. Regarding this clone: Its antigen is unknown.

Germline assignment: CDR1 MNHNY and CDR2 SVGAGI (reference sequence). The CDR3 runs to 13 residues. The trim removed 8 bases at V and 0 bases at J, leaving 2 bases unmatched. The sequence was obtained from a woman aged 18-29 years in good health. Sequencing input: naive CD4+ T cells from blood. The V call is TRBV6-6, the J call TRBJ2-7; 9 bases are a match to TRBD2. CDR3 region: CASVLAGSYEQYF. In DNA form, the CDR3 reads TGTGCCAGCGTACTAGCGGGCTCCTACGAGCAGTACTTC.